Each of the 25 T cell receptor beta chains below was sequenced from the same sample in a study of blood T cells in healthy people across ages. A second PCR of roughly 7 to 11 cycles used a sample-barcoded 5' primer and a J-beta primer mix. From the 5' RACE reads, TCRdb called clonotypes with MiXCR, one entry per CDR3 protein. The table has some 1,500,000 distinct CDR3 sequences, 40% to 45% seen once. The sample taken for sequencing was blood. The receptors originated from a woman younger than 35 in good health.

The table lists this clonotype with a few counts. In DNA, the CDR3 is TGTGCCAGCAGTTACGGGGGAACAGCCTCCAGCGAGCAGTACTTC. It codes for CASSYGGTASSEQYF. The chain has TRBV6-2 or TRBV6-3 and TRBJ2-4; D possibly uses TRBD1 or TRBD2 (5 bases each). The J call may be faulty, since TRBJ2-7 better matches the DNA end. The CDR3 spans 15 residues. Germline V gives CDR1 MNHEY, CDR2 SVGEGT.

The gene calls are TRBV20-1 and TRBJ1-4, with D unresolved. This CDR3 spans 13 amino acids. CDR1 is DFQATT and CDR2 is SNEGSKA in the germline V gene (reference sequence). Trimming took 1 base from V and 6 from J, leaving 9 bases between them. As DNA, the CDR3 is TGCAGTGCTAGAGTGGGGAACTATGAAAAACTGTTTTTT. It codes for CSARVGNYEKLFF.

The chain uses TRBV7-2 and TRBJ2-3; no definite D call. Germline V gives CDR1 SGHTA, CDR2 FQGNSA. V dropped 5 bases and J dropped 2 bases, with 17 bases sitting between them. CDR3 length: 16 amino acids. The CDR3 nucleotides are TGTGCCAGCAGCGTGCGATTACGAGCGATCACAGATACGCAGTATTTT. It codes for CASSVRLRAITDTQYF.

V is TRBV27 and J is TRBJ2-3; 12 bases fit TRBD2. Germline CDR1 MNHEY, CDR2 SMNVEV (reference sequence). The CDR3 has 15 amino acids. Losses at the gene ends were 5 bases for V and 12 bases for J; bases not matched to a gene: 12. The CDR3 DNA is TGTGCCAGCAGTCGGACTAGCGGGGTTCTACGAATCCAGTATTTT. Translated, it gives CASSRTSGVLRIQYF.

This clonotype was counted many times. The J gene is TRBJ2-1, the V gene TRBV4-1; D is undetermined. There are 13 residues in the CDR3. The V gene lost 10 bases and the J gene lost 4 bases, with 14 bases spanning the gap. Germline lookup yields CDR1 MGHRA and CDR2 YSYEKL. The chain's CDR3 is CATTGWGYNEQFF. The CDR3 region has the DNA TGCGCCACCACCGGGTGGGGATACAATGAGCAGTTCTTC.

This chain links TRBV10-3 with TRBJ1-2; D not certain. The CDR3 contains 15 residues. The V gene lost 3 bases and the J gene lost 4 bases, with 15 bases spanning the gap. CDR1 and CDR2 (germline): ENHRY, SYGVKD. Here the CDR3 reads CAISDDPAIGYGYTF. For the CDR3, the DNA is TGTGCCATCAGTGACGACCCAGCTATCGGCTATGGCTACACCTTC.

This clonotype was counted between two and nine times. J is TRBJ1-4 and V is TRBV27; a weak D match, TRBD1 (5 bases). Germline lookup yields CDR1 MNHEY and CDR2 SMNVEV (reference sequence). The CDR3 contains 12 residues. The V gene lost 7 bases and the J gene lost 8 bases, with 11 bases spanning the gap. DNA for the CDR3: TGTGCCAGCAAGACAGCCGGGGAAAAACTGTTTTTT. It specifies CASKTAGEKLFF. Filled out from reference TRBV27 and TRBJ1-4, the complete variable domain reads EAQVTQNPRYLITVTGKKLTVTCSQNMNHEYMSWYRQDPGLGLRQIYYSMNVEVTDKGDVPEGYKVSRKEKRNFPLILESPSPNQTSLYFCASKTAGEKLFFGSGTQLSVL.

This clonotype occurred once. The rearrangement links TRBV20-1 to TRBJ2-7; 7 positions agree with TRBD2. The germline V gene has CDR1 DFQATT and CDR2 SNEGSKA (reference sequence). Trimming at V came to 3 bases and at J to 2 bases, leaving 13 bases not matched to a gene. This CDR3 is built from 16 residues. The CDR3 is CSASPLFGGSTYEQYF. In nucleotides, the CDR3 is TGCAGTGCTAGTCCCTTGTTCGGGGGGTCCACCTACGAGCAGTACTTC.

The chain's CDR3 is CASSNMTAPSYEQYF. In DNA form, the CDR3 reads TGTGCCAGCAGCAACATGACAGCACCCTCCTACGAGCAGTACTTC. V is TRBV21-1 and J is TRBJ2-7; TRBD1 reflects the table's D call only, with no check against the DNA. TRBV21-1 is marked as a pseudogene. The CDR3 covers 15 residues.

The chain carries TRBV29-1 and TRBJ1-2; 8 nucleotides agree with TRBD1. The CDR3 sequence is 15 residues long. Germline-derived CDR1 and CDR2 are SQVTM and ANQGSEA. With 6 bases clipped from V and 1 base from J, the junction kept 10 bases outside the gene matches. The CDR3 nucleotides are TGCAGCGTGGGGCCAGGACAGGGCCATAACTATGGCTACACCTTC. This encodes CSVGPGQGHNYGYTF.

The sample holds a few counts of this clonotype. This chain joins TRBV5-6 and TRBJ2-3; D assignment may be TRBD1 or TRBD2 (6 bases each). Trimming shortened V by 7 bases and J by 5 bases, and 17 bases separated the two germline ends. Germline-derived CDR1 and CDR2 are SGHDT and YYEEEE. The CDR3 is made up of 14 amino acids. CDR3 DNA sequence: TGTGCCAGCGCCCCGCCGGGGGCAGGAGATACGCAGTATTTT. Encoded protein: CASAPPGAGDTQYF.

J is TRBJ2-7 and V is TRBV27; 8 bases line up with TRBD1. The germline V gene encodes CDR1 MNHEY and CDR2 SMNVEV (reference sequence). V shed 6 bases and J 6 bases; nucleotides not matched to a gene: 4. This CDR3 has 12 amino acids. The CDR3, as DNA: TGTGCCAGCAGGACAGGGGAAGGCGAGCAGTACTTC. It yields the protein CASRTGEGEQYF.

The rearrangement links TRBV27 to TRBJ1-2; D uncertain. With 8 bases removed from V and 4 bases from J, the gap between germline ends came to 11 bases. This CDR3 has 12 amino acids. Germline V gives CDR1 MNHEY, CDR2 SMNVEV (reference sequence). In DNA form, the CDR3 reads TGTGCCAGCCGAAACTACCGCTATGGCTACACCTTC. The encoded protein is CASRNYRYGYTF.

The chain couples TRBV30 to TRBJ2-4; 12 nucleotides match TRBD1. This CDR3 contains 15 residues. Germline V gene sequence: CDR1 GTSNPN, CDR2 SVGIG (reference sequence). After removal of 2 bases from V and 9 bases from J, the junction contained 8 bases not matched to a gene. As DNA, the CDR3 is TGTGCCTGGAGTCCTGGGACAGGGGGCGAAACCATTCAGTACTTC. Its translation is CAWSPGTGGETIQYF. Based on the CDR3 plus reference TRBV30 and TRBJ2-4, the full variable domain is SQTIHQWPATLVQPVGSPLSLECTVEGTSNPNLYWYRQAAGRGLQLLFYSVGIGQISSEVPQNLSASRPQDRQFILSSKKLLLSDSGFYLCAWSPGTGGETIQYFGAGTRLSVL.

This clonotype occurred a few times. The chain couples TRBV7-9 to TRBJ2-7; D remains unclear. Germline CDR1 SEHNR, CDR2 FQNEAQ (reference sequence). V was shortened by 10 bases and J by 6 bases, with 7 bases between the two germline ends. This CDR3 is 9 amino acids long. The CDR3 protein is CAIGIEQYF. Written as DNA, the CDR3 is TGTGCCATTGGGATCGAGCAGTACTTC.

Only a few counts were recorded for this clonotype. The genes are TRBV2 and TRBJ2-7, with D perhaps TRBD2 (6 bases). The CDR3 spans 13 residues. Looked up from germline, CDR1 is SNHLY and CDR2 is FYNNEI. The V end lost 6 bases, the J end lost 0 bases, and 9 bases lay between the germline ends. CDR3 protein: CASRRESSYEQYF. For the CDR3, the DNA is TGTGCCAGCAGGCGGGAAAGCTCCTACGAGCAGTACTTC.

This rearrangement joins TRBV9 to TRBJ2-5; TRBD2 matches at 12 bases. CDR1 and CDR2 from the germline V gene are SGDLS and YYNGEE. The CDR3 contains 17 residues. Trimming took 5 bases from V and 0 from J; bases not matched to a gene: 8. The CDR3 loop reads CASSAGLAGPNQETQYF. The DNA for the CDR3 is TGTGCCAGCAGTGCGGGACTAGCGGGCCCGAACCAAGAGACCCAGTACTTC.

The chain carries TRBV7-2 and TRBJ2-4; tentatively, D is TRBD1 or TRBD2 (5 bases each). Per the germline V gene, CDR1 is SGHTA and CDR2 is FQGNSA. There are 15 residues in the CDR3. V lost 5 bases and J lost 3, with 14 bases in between. CDR3 sequence (DNA): TGTGCCAGCAGCCTGGGGACCTTTGGCAAAAACATTCAGTACTTC. As protein: CASSLGTFGKNIQYF.

This clonotype has at least ten counts. The rearrangement uses TRBV29-1 and TRBJ2-3, with 8 positions matching TRBD2. The CDR3 extends over 13 amino acids. J lost 3 bases, V lost 6 bases, and 5 bases had no gene match. Per germline, CDR1 SQVTM and CDR2 ANQGSEA. CDR3 sequence: CSVTGLVTDTQYF. Here the CDR3 DNA reads TGCAGCGTCACGGGACTAGTGACAGATACGCAGTATTTT.

The genes are TRBV3-1 and TRBJ2-7, with TRBD1 matching over 7 bases. CDR3 length: 15 residues. CDR1 and CDR2 from the germline V gene are LGHDT and YNNKEL (reference sequence). The J segment lost 3 bases and the V segment lost 0 bases, leaving 5 bases of the junction unmatched. CDR3 protein: CASSQDPGQYYEQYF. Written as DNA, the CDR3 is TGTGCCAGCAGCCAAGATCCGGGACAGTACTACGAGCAGTACTTC.

The chain employs TRBV20-1 and TRBJ2-7; D gene ambiguous. The CDR3 sequence is 15 residues long. V lost 2 bases to trimming and J lost 0 bases, with 14 bases between them. From germline, CDR1 is DFQATT and CDR2 SNEGSKA (reference sequence). This CDR3 is CSARSGPGSSYEQYF. DNA of the CDR3: TGCAGTGCTAGAAGTGGCCCCGGCAGCTCCTACGAGCAGTACTTC.

The chain is built from TRBV13 and TRBJ2-5; TRBD1 aligns across 7 bases. CDR1 and CDR2 from the germline V gene are PRHDT and FYEKMQ (reference sequence). This CDR3 region has 15 residues. V lost 5 bases to trimming and J lost 4 bases; unmatched junction nucleotides: 10. Here the CDR3 DNA reads TGTGCCAGCAGCCCCCGGACAGGAGTTCCAGAGACCCAGTACTTC. Protein product: CASSPRTGVPETQYF. Based on the CDR3 plus reference TRBV13 and TRBJ2-5, the full variable domain is AAGVIQSPRHLIKEKRETATLKCYPIPRHDTVYWYQQGPGQDPQFLISFYEKMQSDKGSIPDRFSAQQFSDYHSELNMSSLELGDSALYFCASSPRTGVPETQYFGPGTRLLVL.

This clonotype was recorded only once. The chain links TRBV6-6 to TRBJ1-1, with D maybe TRBD1 (6 bases). Trimming took off 4 bases at V and 5 bases at J, with 17 bases between the two ends. The V gene's germline CDR1 is MNHNY and CDR2 SVGAGI (reference sequence). The CDR3 is 15 amino acids. The CDR3 region is CASSFLTGFSTEAFF. The CDR3 nucleotides read TGTGCCAGCAGTTTCTTAACAGGGTTTTCAACTGAAGCTTTCTTT.

The chain recombines TRBV20-1 with TRBJ2-7; 9 bases agree with TRBD2. The J call may be mistaken, given a closer DNA end match to TRBJ2-5. The V gene's germline CDR1 is DFQATT and CDR2 SNEGSKA (reference sequence). The CDR3 consists of 14 residues. The DNA of the CDR3 is TGCAGTGCTAGGGTTAGCGGGAGTGGAGAGACCCAGTACTTC. Protein product: CSARVSGSGETQYF.

J is TRBJ1-1 and V is TRBV11-2; D not resolved. Trimming cost V 0 bases and J 8 bases, with 7 bases left between them. The CDR3 loop spans 12 amino acids. Per germline, CDR1 SGHAT and CDR2 FQNNGV. The CDR3 reads CASSLDQEEAFF. In DNA form, the CDR3 reads TGTGCCAGCAGCTTAGATCAGGAGGAAGCTTTCTTT.